This T cell receptor beta chain was sequenced during a study of blood T cells in healthy people across ages. Germline V CDR1 and CDR2: SGHRS, YFSETQ. The CDR3 has 15 amino acids. Comments on this clonotype: Its matching antigen is unknown.

General study results and limits: Older individuals had lower TCR beta diversity per million T cells (the decline was roughly linear).

Sample-barcoded 5' priming and a J-beta primer mix drove a second PCR of about 7 to 11 cycles. Each cDNA was tagged by a template-switch adaptor containing 12 random nucleotides. TCRdb reprocessed the 5' RACE reads with MiXCR, giving one entry per CDR3 protein. The table lists roughly 1,100,000 distinct CDR3 sequences, less than 25% of them singletons. This same sample was also taken into another study, of T cells of mothers and their children. That work contributes: Related mother-child pairs shared slightly more overlap than unrelated pairs, but the difference was non-significant.

The sequenced sample consisted of blood. The rearrangement uses TRBV5-1 and TRBJ2-5; 11 nucleotides agree with TRBD2. The DNA end lines up better with TRBJ2-7; the J call may be wrong. The sequence came from a girl aged 2 to 10 in good health. The chain's CDR3 is CASSFYLAGGDEQYF. CDR3 nucleotides: TGCGCCAGCAGCTTCTACCTAGCGGGGGGCGACGAGCAGTACTTC.